This TCR beta chain was recorded in a study of blood T cell repertoires in COVID-19. Study summary: There were acute and convalescent COVID-19 samples, and they came from the United States, Italy and Spain.

V was clipped by 5 bases and J by 4 bases, with 18 bases between them. There are 16 residues in the CDR3. The germline V gene has CDR1 SEHNR and CDR2 FQNEAQ (reference sequence). The protocol was immunoSEQ multiplex PCR, while the TCRdb copy is restricted to in-frame clones and leaves out a portion. Among some 130,000 clones, 75% to 90% were seen once, and the ten largest hold about 4.1%. The source is a man between 60 and 75 years old with COVID-19, enrolled during active disease. The chain joins TRBV7-9 to TRBJ1-5; no clear D gene. Input material: peripheral blood. CDR3 DNA sequence: TGTGCCAGCAGCCTCCTAGCGAGACGGTCAAATCAGCCCCAGCATTTT. Its translation is CASSLLARRSNQPQHF.